These T cell receptor beta chains were read from a single sample in a study of T-cell reconstitution after alpha-beta-depleted transplantation in children. Via MiXCR, TCRdb re-called the PCR reads, giving one row per CDR3 protein. The table lists around 30,000 distinct CDR3 sequences, under 7.5% of them singletons. The input for sequencing was peripheral blood, taken 60 days after TCRalphabeta/CD19-depleted stem cell transplant. The receptors stem from a child under three years old who had a stem cell transplant for acute myeloid leukemia, so the T cells may come from the graft donor. CDR3s include the opening cysteine and the closing phenylalanine or tryptophan. A D gene is named only where the DNA matches it firmly. Size tells how often a clone was seen, or its class if it is expanded.

>many|TRBV7-6|TRBJ2-3|.
CASSSKVGTSTDTQYF
TGTGCCAGCAGCTCAAAGGTCGGCACCAGCACAGATACGCAGTATTTT
>many|TRBV7-9|TRBJ2-7|.
CASSLQESYEQYF
TGTGCCAGCAGCTTACAGGAGTCCTACGAGCAGTACTTC
>many|TRBV7-3|TRBJ2-1|.
CASSLLLGNEQFF
TGTGCCAGCAGCTTACTCCTAGGCAACGAGCAGTTCTTC
>many|TRBV3-1|TRBJ1-1|.
CASSQVEGSEAFF
TGTGCCAGCAGCCAAGTAGAAGGATCTGAAGCTTTCTTT
>many|TRBV28|TRBJ1-5|.
CASSLEDKDSNQPQHF
TGTGCCAGCAGTTTGGAGGACAAGGATAGCAATCAGCCCCAGCATTTT
>many|TRBV28|TRBJ1-1|.
CASSSSNTEAFF
TGTGCCAGCAGTTCCAGTAACACTGAAGCTTTCTTT
>many|TRBV29-1|TRBJ2-1|.
CSVEWSSYNEQFF
TGCAGCGTTGAATGGAGCTCCTACAATGAGCAGTTCTTC
>many|TRBV7-2|TRBJ1-6|TRBD1
CASSPGQPKPPLHF
TGTGCCAGCAGCCCGGGACAGCCGAAACCACCCCTCCACTTT
>many|TRBV7-9|TRBJ2-5|.
CASSLKGLWETQYF
TGTGCCAGCAGCTTAAAGGGCCTCTGGGAGACCCAGTACTTC
>many|TRBV4-3|TRBJ2-1|TRBD2
CASSQDPRRTSYNEQFF
TGCGCCAGCAGCCAAGATCCTCGCCGGACTAGTTACAATGAGCAGTTCTTC
>many|TRBV4-1|TRBJ1-4|TRBD1
CASSLTGATNEKLFF
TGCGCCAGCAGCCTCACAGGGGCAACTAATGAAAAACTGTTTTTT
>many|TRBV4-2|TRBJ2-1|TRBD2
CASSLGAGGPGNEQFF
TGTGCCAGCAGCCTGGGAGCGGGAGGGCCAGGAAATGAGCAGTTCTTC
>many|TRBV9|TRBJ1-6|TRBD1
CASSVAQGPSPLHF
TGTGCCAGCAGCGTAGCACAGGGGCCTTCACCCCTCCACTTT
>many|TRBV12-3/TRBV12-4|TRBJ2-2|.
CASRGGQTYTGELFF
TGTGCCAGCAGAGGTGGACAGACTTACACCGGGGAGCTGTTTTTT
>many|TRBV11-2|TRBJ2-2|.
CASSPRASNTGELFF
TGTGCCAGCAGCCCCAGGGCCTCGAACACCGGGGAGCTGTTTTTT
>few|TRBV10-3|TRBJ2-7|.
CAISEGLYSSYEQYF
TGTGCCATCAGTGAGGGGCTTTACAGCTCCTACGAGCAGTACTTC
>many|TRBV7-9|TRBJ2-7|TRBD2
CASSLRGRDEQYF
TGTGCCAGCAGCTTACGCGGGAGGGATGAGCAGTACTTC
>many|TRBV18|TRBJ2-7|.
CASSPKLTGSLLYEQYF
TGTGCCAGCTCACCAAAGTTGACGGGATCCCTTCTCTACGAGCAGTACTTC
>many|TRBV6-2/TRBV6-3|TRBJ2-1|TRBD2
CASLTVGRRQFF
TGTGCCAGCCTAACGGTCGGGAGGAGGCAGTTCTTC
>many|TRBV7-2|TRBJ2-1|TRBD1
CASSLGQHNEQFF
TGTGCCAGCAGCTTGGGACAGCACAATGAGCAGTTCTTC
>many|TRBV4-2|TRBJ2-4|.
CASSQEGGLAKNIQYF
TGTGCCAGCAGCCAAGAGGGCGGGCTAGCCAAAAACATTCAGTACTTC
>many|TRBV5-1|TRBJ2-7|TRBD1
CASSMTDIRTGGFEQYF
TGCGCCAGCAGCATGACAGATATCCGGACAGGGGGGTTCGAGCAGTACTTC
>many|TRBV5-1|TRBJ2-7|.
CASSPRAYEQYF
TGCGCCAGCAGCCCCCGGGCTTACGAGCAGTACTTC
>many|TRBV28|TRBJ2-3|.
CASSPPGPDTQYF
TGTGCCAGCAGCCCTCCGGGGCCAGATACGCAGTATTTT
>many|TRBV5-1|TRBJ2-3|.
CASSSMGSLASTDTQYF
TGCGCCAGCAGCTCAATGGGGTCCCTTGCTAGCACAGATACGCAGTATTTT
>many|TRBV27|TRBJ2-5|TRBD2
CASSQVASGRYQETQYF
TGTGCCAGCAGTCAAGTCGCTAGCGGGAGATACCAAGAGACCCAGTACTTC
>many|TRBV7-2|TRBJ2-7|.
CASSLKGDEQYF
TGTGCCAGCAGCTTAAAGGGCGACGAGCAGTACTTC
>many|TRBV5-1|TRBJ1-2|.
CASSDDPYGYTF
TGCGCCAGCTCTGATGACCCGTATGGCTACACCTTC
>many|TRBV24-1|TRBJ2-7|TRBD1
CATSGGTDLYEQYF
TGTGCCACCAGTGGTGGGACAGACCTTTACGAGCAGTACTTC
>few|TRBV23-1|TRBJ2-7|.
CASNPGGRRYEQYF
TGCGCCAGCAACCCAGGTGGCAGGCGGTACGAGCAGTACTTC
>many|TRBV24-1|TRBJ2-7|TRBD1
CATSDPGTGGYEQYF
TGTGCCACCAGTGACCCCGGGACAGGGGGCTACGAGCAGTACTTC